Presented here are 3 T cell receptor beta chains from one specimen sequenced in a study of cytomegalovirus exposure and HLA in healthy donors. PCR employed 60 Vbeta and 13 Jbeta primers. Sequencing used immunoSEQ multiplex PCR; TCRdb keeps in-frame clones, though not all of them. Among over 150,000 clones listed, about 70% were seen once. The sample was PBMCs. These receptor sequences come from a man younger than 35 in good health and CMV-seronegative.

This sequence joins TRBV7-9 and TRBJ2-7, with D possibly being TRBD1 (6 bases). Per the germline V gene, CDR1 is SEHNR and CDR2 is FQNEAQ (reference sequence). The CDR3 contains 15 residues. Trimming took off 5 bases at V and 0 bases at J, with 14 bases between the two ends. The CDR3 here is CASSPGQLLSYEQYF. The CDR3 DNA reads TGTGCCAGCAGCCCAGGACAGCTTCTCTCCTACGAGCAGTACTTC.

In its sample, this clone was seen a few times. The V call is TRBV4-2, the J call TRBJ2-1; 7 bases agree with TRBD1. The V segment lost 2 bases and the J segment 5 bases; nucleotides outside the gene matches: 12. The CDR3 runs 17 residues. Germline loops: CDR1 LGHNA, CDR2 YNFKEQ. As DNA, the CDR3 is TGTGCCAGCAGCCAACTATGGCCGGGGACAGTAGACAATGAGCAGTTCTTC. This encodes CASSQLWPGTVDNEQFF.

V usage is TRBV19 and J usage is TRBJ2-1; 7 bases are shared with TRBD2. The CDR3 contains 12 residues. Germline CDR1 LNHDA, CDR2 SQIVND (reference sequence). The V segment lost 6 bases and the J segment 6 bases; nucleotides outside the gene matches: 2. CDR3 nucleotide sequence: TGTGCCAGTAGCAGACTAGCCAATGAGCAGTTCTTC. Residues: CASSRLANEQFF.